In this sample, the clone carrying this T cell receptor (beta chain) turned up a few times. The data belong to a study of blood T cell repertoires in COVID-19. Background on the study: Both acute and convalescent COVID-19 samples were obtained from the United States, Italy and Spain. T cells, B-cell-depleted T cells, or PBMCs supplied cDNA or gDNA.

Trimming took 5 bases from V and 1 from J, leaving 15 bases between them. CDR1 and CDR2 from the germline V gene are LNHDA and SQIVND (reference sequence). This CDR3 is built from 16 residues. In the original processing: From reference gene primer amplification, estimates of nucleated cell counts were derived. TCRdb keeps only in-frame clones here, not all; method: immunoSEQ multiplex PCR. The DNA gave D and trimming, while V, J and clone size come from that table. Among about 100,000 clones, almost 80% were seen once, and the ten largest hold around a third. This sequence originates from a man in his sixties or seventies with active or convalescent COVID-19. This chain joins TRBV19 and TRBJ1-5; D may be TRBD1 (6 bases). Sequences were obtained from peripheral blood. The CDR3 sequence: CASSLLQGLSNQPQHF. The DNA for the CDR3 is TGTGCCAGTAGTTTATTACAGGGCCTCAGCAATCAGCCCCAGCATTTT. Filled out from reference TRBV19 and TRBJ1-5, the complete variable domain reads DGGITQSPKYLFRKEGQNVTLSCEQNLNHDAMYWYRQDPGQGLRLIYYSQIVNDFQKGDIAEGYSVSREKKESFPLTVTSAQKNPTAFYLCASSLLQGLSNQPQHFGDGTRLSIL.